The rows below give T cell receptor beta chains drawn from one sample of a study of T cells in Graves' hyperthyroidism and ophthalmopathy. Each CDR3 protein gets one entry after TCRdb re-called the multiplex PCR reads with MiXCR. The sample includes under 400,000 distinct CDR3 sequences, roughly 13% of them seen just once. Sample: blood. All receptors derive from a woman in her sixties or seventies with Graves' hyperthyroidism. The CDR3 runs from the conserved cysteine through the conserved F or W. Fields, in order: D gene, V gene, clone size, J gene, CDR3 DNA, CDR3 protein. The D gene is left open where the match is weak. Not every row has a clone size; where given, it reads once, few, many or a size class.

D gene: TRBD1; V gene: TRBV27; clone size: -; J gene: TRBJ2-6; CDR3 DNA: TGTGCCAGCAGTAAAACGGACAGGGGGCGAGGGGCCTACGTCCTGACTTTC; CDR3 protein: CASSKTDRGRGAYVLTF
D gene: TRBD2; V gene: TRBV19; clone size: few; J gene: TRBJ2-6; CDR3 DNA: TGTGCCAGTAGTATAGTAGCGGGAGCCTCTGGGGCCAACGTCCTGACTTTC; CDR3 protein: CASSIVAGASGANVLTF
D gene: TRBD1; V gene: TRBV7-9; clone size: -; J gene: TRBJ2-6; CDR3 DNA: TGTGCCAGCAGCTTAGTGGACAGGGGGTTGTCTGGGGCCAACGTCCTGACTTTC; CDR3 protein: CASSLVDRGLSGANVLTF
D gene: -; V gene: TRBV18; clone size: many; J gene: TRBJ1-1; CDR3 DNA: TGTGCCAGCTCACCACCCAGCGGGGGCGCTTTCTTT; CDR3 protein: CASSPPSGGAFF
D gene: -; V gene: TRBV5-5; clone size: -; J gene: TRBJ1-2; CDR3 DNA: TGTGCCAGCAGGCCACTCGCGGGAGGGTCTCCTAACTATGGCTACACCTTC; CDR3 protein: CASRPLAGGSPNYGYTF
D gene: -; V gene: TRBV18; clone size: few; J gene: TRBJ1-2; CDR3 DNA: TGTGCCAGCTCACCAGGCAGGCAGAACTATGGCTACACCTTC; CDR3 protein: CASSPGRQNYGYTF
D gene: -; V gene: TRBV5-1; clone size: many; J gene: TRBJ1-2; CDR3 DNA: TGCGCCAGCAGCGCCGTGGGGGACTATGGCTACACCTTC; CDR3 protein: CASSAVGDYGYTF
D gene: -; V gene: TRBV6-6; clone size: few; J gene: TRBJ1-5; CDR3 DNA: TGTGCCAGCAGTTACTCGGGGGGGCGTCAGCCCCAGCATTTT; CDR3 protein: CASSYSGGRQPQHF
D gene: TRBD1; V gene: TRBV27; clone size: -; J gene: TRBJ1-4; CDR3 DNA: TGTGCCAGCAGTTTTAAACAGGGGGGCTTTGAAAAACTGTTTTTT; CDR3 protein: CASSFKQGGFEKLFF
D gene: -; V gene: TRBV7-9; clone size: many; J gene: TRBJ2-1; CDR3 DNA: TGTGCCAGCAGCTTAGGGTCAGGGTGGGACAATGAGCAGTTCTTC; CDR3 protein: CASSLGSGWDNEQFF
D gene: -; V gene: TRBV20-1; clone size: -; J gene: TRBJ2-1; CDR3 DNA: TGCAGTGTCCCCCGGGCAGGTGAGCAGTTCTTC; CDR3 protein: CSVPRAGEQFF
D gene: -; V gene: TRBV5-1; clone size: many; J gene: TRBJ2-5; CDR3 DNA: TGCGCCAGCAGCTTCCCAGATTTCGAGACCCAGTACTTC; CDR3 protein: CASSFPDFETQYF
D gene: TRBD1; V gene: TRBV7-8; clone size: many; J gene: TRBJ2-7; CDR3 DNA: TGTGCCAGCAGCTTAGAAACTCGGACAGGGGGCTACGAGCAGTACTTC; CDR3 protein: CASSLETRTGGYEQYF
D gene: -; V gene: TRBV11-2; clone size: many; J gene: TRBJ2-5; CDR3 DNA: TGTGCCAGCAGCCCCCCTCGGGGAGGAGAGACCCAGTACTTC; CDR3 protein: CASSPPRGGETQYF
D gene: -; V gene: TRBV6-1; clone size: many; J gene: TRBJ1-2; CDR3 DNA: TGTGCCAGCAGATCACAGGGAGGTGAATATGGCTACACCTTC; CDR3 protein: CASRSQGGEYGYTF
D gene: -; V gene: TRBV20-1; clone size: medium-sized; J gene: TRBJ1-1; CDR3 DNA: TGCAGTGCTAACCGGGACGGAACGGTTGAAGCTTTCTTT; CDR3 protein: CSANRDGTVEAFF
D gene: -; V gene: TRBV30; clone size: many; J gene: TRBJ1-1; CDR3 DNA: TGTGCCTCCAGCGCGGGGGGGGGTTCTGAAGCTTTCTTT; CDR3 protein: CASSAGGGSEAFF
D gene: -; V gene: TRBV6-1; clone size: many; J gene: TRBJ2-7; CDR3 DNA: TGTGCCAGCAGTGAATCGACTGGTACCTCCTACGAGCAGTACTTC; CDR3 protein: CASSESTGTSYEQYF
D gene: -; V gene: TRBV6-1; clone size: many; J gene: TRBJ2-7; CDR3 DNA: TGTGCCAGCAGTAGGGACCAAGCTCGGACCTACGAGCAGTACTTC; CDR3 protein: CASSRDQARTYEQYF
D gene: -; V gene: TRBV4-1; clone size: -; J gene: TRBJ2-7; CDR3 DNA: TGCGCCAGCAGCCAAGGAGACAACTCCTACGGGCAGTACTTC; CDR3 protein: CASSQGDNSYGQYF
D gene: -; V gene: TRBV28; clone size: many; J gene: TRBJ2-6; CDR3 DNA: TGTGCCAGCGCCCTCGTGGGGGCCAACGTCCTGACTTTC; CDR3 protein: CASALVGANVLTF